The T cell receptor beta chain described here comes from a study of T cells after yellow fever vaccination. Study-wide background: When fractions had low cell numbers, they were prepared with SMART-Seq v4 Ultra Low Input.

The study's findings and limits: Reappearance after the booster was seen for most primary-vaccination clones, at around 95% CD4 and about 90% CD8. It was the secondary response that reached its peak faster, day 5 versus 15, but it was weaker.

A few counts support this clonotype. What it binds is unknown. A process of 5'RACE template switching, which added a universal primer site and UMIs, was used to make TCR cDNA. TCRdb redid the calling of the 5' RACE reads with MiXCR, one entry per CDR3 protein. The sample records a few hundred thousand distinct CDR3 sequences, 7.5% to 9% being singletons. Trimming pared 2 bases from V and 4 bases from J, leaving 21 bases between. This CDR3 is built from 19 residues. This receptor was taken from a man between 18 and 29 years old who received the YFV17D yellow fever vaccine. The genes are TRBV12-3 or TRBV12-4 and TRBJ2-6; TRBD2 might be the D (5 bases). Sequenced material: PBMCs, taken on the day of the first yellow fever vaccination. The DNA for the CDR3 is TGTGCCAGCAGTTTACAGAGGGCGCCGTTCACTGGAGGGGCCAACGTCCTGACTTTC. Protein: CASSLQRAPFTGGANVLTF.